This T cell receptor beta chain was sequenced in a study of blood T cell repertoires in COVID-19. Study at large: Researchers got acute and convalescent COVID-19 samples from the United States, Italy and Spain. T cells, B-cell-depleted T cells, or PBMCs provided the cDNA or gDNA that served as material.

V was trimmed by 5 bases and J by 4 bases, leaving 15 bases between them. The CDR3 is made up of 14 amino acids. CDR1 is MNHEY, CDR2 SVGAGI, per germline. Original processing methods: Nucleated cell number was recorded as an estimate derived from reference gene primer amplification. Only in-frame clones appear in the TCRdb table, and some are missing; sequencing was by immunoSEQ multiplex PCR. From that table come the V and J calls and clone size; the DNA was used to work out D and trimming. Among roughly 200,000 clones listed, around 80% were seen once. In its sample, this clone was seen once. Input material: peripheral blood. The TCR originated in a woman aged 80 or over with active or convalescent COVID-19. V is TRBV6-5 and J is TRBJ2-7; a weak D match, TRBD1 (6 bases). The chain's CDR3 is CASSKQGVGYEQYF. CDR3 DNA: TGTGCCAGCAGTAAACAGGGAGTAGGATACGAGCAGTACTTC.